This T cell receptor beta chain is drawn from a study of spatial heterogeneity in lung cancer (dated by TCRdb to the late 2010s). Study-level background: Beta-chain transcripts were consistently detected in greater numbers than alpha-chain transcripts, which likely reflects a higher abundance of beta-chain transcripts. In the raw uncorrected reads, each unique combination of TCR and UMI appeared more than ten times on average. TCR alpha and beta repertoires were quantitatively compared across multiple tumor regions, matched nontumor lung and blood in non-small cell lung cancer. The study linked features of the TCR repertoire to counts of nonsynonymous mutations, which were determined by whole-exome sequencing of tumor tissue. Both alpha and beta chains were TCR-sequenced in samples taken at surgery, namely 220 tumor regions, 64 matched nontumor lung samples and roughly 56 PBMC samples.

Trimming takes 2 bases from V and 2 bases from J, and the germline ends sit 10 bases apart. From the cysteine through the phenylalanine, the CDR3 covers 15 amino acids. Only the CDR3 region is kept as DNA, spanning 45 bases read in frame from base 1. CDR1 and CDR2 were assigned from the germline V gene (reference sequence) as SEHNR and FQNEAQ. Library construction relied on 5' RACE. The reads were generated on a NextSeq 500. To allow correction of PCR and sequencing errors, the TCR library protocol tagged every TCR cDNA molecule with a unique molecular identifier. The source study handled its data this way. TCR identification, UMI-based error correction and CDR3 extraction were all carried out with Decombinator tools. TCRs above a frequency of 2 per 1,000, corresponding to the top 1% of the tumor frequency distribution, were defined as expanded. Renyi diversity was calculated using the R vegan package after each repertoire was subsampled 100 times to 5,000 TCRs. To build CDR3 similarity networks, amino acid triplet string-kernel similarity was used, and CDR3s were connected when their pairwise similarity was above 0.82. The public reads were quality trimmed at Q25 with fastp and then assembled into clones with MiXCR by TCRdb, keeping productive beta chains. Entries that share a CDR3 protein sequence are merged under the most common genes and DNA. TCRdb's processing, not the authors' own work, is the source of the V and J calls. In all, the sample holds over 50,000 distinct CDR3 sequences, and approximately 6% of those were seen once. The top ten constitute roughly 15% of the sample.

The sample's time point label is to be understood as: sample taken at primary tumor resection. Samples were obtained from approximately 76 patients with early-stage, untreated non-small cell lung cancer from the lung TRACERx cohort. For TCR sequencing, whole RNA was extracted from tumor and nontumor lung tissue, or from cryopreserved PBMC samples, and no cell sorting was done. Only patients for whom sufficient RNA was available from at least two tumor regions were selected for TCR sequencing. Overall study results and their limits: Additional single-cell paired TCR alpha and beta sequencing was considered necessary to confirm, at a functional level, the hypothesis that regional TCRs recognize regional mutations. Ubiquitous expanded tumor TCRs were detected in blood more often at tumor resection than at routine follow-up.

In this sample, this clonotype turned up many times. Its antigen target is currently unknown. Base qualities are not recorded, but no much larger clone differs from it by a single base. The source of this sequence is a female donor with early-stage non-small cell lung cancer. This specimen was PBMCs, taken at surgery. The rearrangement joined TRBV7-9 to TRBJ1-5; the D gene is not confidently resolved. CDR3 reads: CASSLSEVGNQPQHF. The DNA is TGTGCCAGCAGCTTAAGCGAGGTGGGCAATCAGCCCCAGCATTTT.